Shown below are 25 T cell receptor beta chains from a single sample sequenced in a study of technical replicates of blood from a few donors. The protocol was immunoSEQ multiplex PCR, while the TCRdb copy is restricted to in-frame clones and leaves out a portion. Among tens of thousands of clones, approximately 87% were seen once, and the ten largest hold 4.6%. The specimen was PBMCs. These TCRs come from a human donor in good health. Some clones in this sample may be carry-over from other donors' samples.

V gene TRBV11-1 combines with J gene TRBJ1-6, with TRBD1 matching 7 bases. Trimming took 1 base from V and 7 from J; bases not matched to a gene: 1. Germline V gene data show CDR1 as SGHAT and CDR2 as FQDESV (reference sequence). The CDR3 has 14 residues. DNA for the CDR3: TGTGCCAGCAGCTTAGACAGGGGAAATTCACCCCTCCACTTT. It codes for CASSLDRGNSPLHF.

The V gene is TRBV19, the J gene TRBJ2-7, with D tentatively TRBD1 (5 bases). Germline V lookup: CDR1 LNHDA, CDR2 SQIVND (reference sequence). The length of the CDR3 is 16 residues. The V gene lost 0 bases and the J gene lost 3 bases, with 15 bases spanning the gap. As DNA, the CDR3 is TGTGCCAGTAGTATAGATCTTTCAAGGGGCCGCTACGAGCAGTACTTC. This encodes CASSIDLSRGRYEQYF.

The chain links TRBV19 to TRBJ2-3; 7 nucleotides align to TRBD1. CDR1 LNHDA and CDR2 SQIVND come from the germline V gene (reference sequence). This CDR3 has 18 amino acids. V lost 3 bases to trimming and J lost 0 bases; unmatched junction nucleotides: 12. The CDR3 protein is CASSIGFGSGQSTDTQYF. In nucleotides, the CDR3 is TGTGCCAGTAGTATTGGTTTTGGTTCGGGACAGAGCACAGATACGCAGTATTTT.

The rearrangement uses TRBV5-1 and TRBJ1-3, with unresolved D. Germline CDR1 reads SGHRS; CDR2 reads YFSETQ. Trimming left V 6 bases short and J 0 bases short, with 10 bases between. The CDR3 extends over 14 amino acids. The CDR3 region is CASTKGGSGNTIYF. CDR3 nucleotides: TGCGCCAGCACTAAGGGAGGCTCTGGAAACACCATATATTTT.

V gene TRBV2 combines with J gene TRBJ2-7, with TRBD1 matching over 8 bases. In germline, CDR1 is SNHLY, CDR2 FYNNEI. Germline trimming cut 6 bases from V and 2 bases from J; bases unmatched to any gene: 9. The CDR3 spans 15 residues. The CDR3 loop is CASRRDDRGPYEQYF. The CDR3 DNA reads as TGTGCCAGCAGGCGAGACGACAGGGGTCCCTACGAGCAGTACTTC.

The chain employs TRBV2 and TRBJ1-1; 7 bases are a match to TRBD1. V lost 6 bases to trimming and J lost 1 base; unmatched junction nucleotides: 17. Looked up from germline, CDR1 is SNHLY and CDR2 is FYNNEI. This CDR3 spans 18 amino acids. The CDR3 coding sequence is TGTGCCAGCAGAGGGCGAAGGACAGGCGGGGGGGCGAACACTGAAGCTTTCTTT. Translating gives CASRGRRTGGGANTEAFF.

The chain combines TRBV27 with TRBJ1-2, with 10 bases that match TRBD1. The junction had 5 bases not matched to a gene; V was cut back by 6 bases and J by 1 base. Germline-derived CDR1 and CDR2 are MNHEY and SMNVEV (reference sequence). CDR3 length: 15 amino acids. The CDR3 protein is CASRGTGVDNYGYTF. CDR3 bases: TGTGCCAGCAGGGGGACAGGGGTCGATAACTATGGCTACACCTTC.

V usage is TRBV5-6 and J usage is TRBJ1-1, with D maybe TRBD1 (5 bases). The length of the CDR3 is 14 residues. Germline CDR1 and CDR2: SGHDT and YYEEEE. The V and J ends lost 0 bases and 4 bases respectively, with 10 bases between them. This CDR3 reads CASSLDSGGTEAFF. The CDR3 DNA reads as TGTGCCAGCAGCTTGGACTCGGGGGGCACTGAAGCTTTCTTT.

This chain joins TRBV30 and TRBJ2-5; 7 nucleotides align to TRBD2. The junction had 16 bases not matched to a gene; V was cut back by 3 bases and J by 3 bases. Germline CDR1 GTSNPN, CDR2 SVGIG (reference sequence). The CDR3 has 17 amino acids. The CDR3: CAWSGASGPLGEETQYF. The CDR3 DNA reads TGTGCCTGGAGCGGGGCTAGCGGCCCCCTGGGGGAAGAGACCCAGTACTTC.

CDR3 DNA: TGTGCCAGCAGTTACCTGTCCCGACTGGATACGCAGTATTTT. It codes for CASSYLSRLDTQYF. V and J are TRBV6-5 and TRBJ2-3; no clear D. The length of the CDR3 is 14 residues. Trimming removed 2 bases from V and 6 bases from J, with 12 bases in between. CDR1 is MNHEY and CDR2 is SVGAGI in the germline V gene.

The rearrangement joins TRBV29-1 to TRBJ2-1; 7 bases match TRBD2. V shed 6 bases, J shed 0 bases, and the junction held 5 bases outside the gene matches. Germline CDR1 and CDR2: SQVTM and ANQGSEA. The CDR3 is made up of 14 amino acids. The CDR3 DNA reads TGCAGCGTGGCTAGCGGCGACTCCTACAATGAGCAGTTCTTC. It codes for CSVASGDSYNEQFF.

The chain recombines TRBV10-3 with TRBJ2-7, with TRBD1 matching over 7 bases. V gave up 10 bases and J gave up 2 bases; unmatched junction bases: 8. CDR1 and CDR2 (germline): ENHRY, SYGVKD. The CDR3 extends over 13 amino acids. The CDR3 DNA reads as TGTGCCACCCAACAGGGGCCCACCTACGAGCAGTACTTC. As protein: CATQQGPTYEQYF.

The V gene is TRBV7-9, the J gene TRBJ2-7; 7 nucleotides align to TRBD2. V shed 5 bases, J shed 5 bases, and the junction held 3 bases outside the gene matches. This CDR3 region has 12 residues. CDR1 is SEHNR and CDR2 is FQNEAQ in the germline V gene (reference sequence). The DNA for the CDR3 is TGTGCCAGCAGCCATGCGGGGGACGAGCAGTACTTC. It codes for CASSHAGDEQYF.

CDR3 in amino acids: CASSISGLAGAPTQYF. For the CDR3, the DNA is TGTGCCAGTAGTATATCGGGACTAGCGGGAGCCCCTACGCAGTATTTT. The rearrangement links TRBV19 to TRBJ2-3; 14 positions match TRBD2. CDR3 length: 16 amino acids. Germline lookup yields CDR1 LNHDA and CDR2 SQIVND (reference sequence). V gave up 2 bases and J gave up 8 bases; unmatched junction bases: 6.

The chain combines TRBV15 with TRBJ1-1; possibly TRBD1 for D (6 bases). V lost 6 bases and J lost 1, with 15 bases in between. The CDR3 length is 15 residues. CDR1 LNHNV and CDR2 YYDKDF come from the germline V gene (reference sequence). The CDR3 DNA reads TGTGCCACCAGGGTGGGGGCCGCCAGGAACACTGAAGCTTTCTTT. This translates into CATRVGAARNTEAFF.

The genes are TRBV19 and TRBJ1-2; TRBD1 aligns across 8 bases. The length of the CDR3 is 15 residues. From germline, CDR1 is LNHDA and CDR2 SQIVND (reference sequence). V lost 4 bases, J lost 7 bases, and 11 bases stayed unmatched. The CDR3 protein is CASSTGQGGVSGYTF. CDR3 in DNA: TGTGCCAGTAGTACAGGACAGGGTGGAGTCTCTGGCTACACCTTC. The variable domain in full, with the rest retrieved from reference TRBV19 and TRBJ1-2, is DGGITQSPKYLFRKEGQNVTLSCEQNLNHDAMYWYRQDPGQGLRLIYYSQIVNDFQKGDIAEGYSVSREKKESFPLTVTSAQKNPTAFYLCASSTGQGGVSGYTFGSGTRLTVV.

The rearrangement links TRBV7-9 to TRBJ2-7; TRBD1 is a possible D gene (5 bases). This CDR3 spans 16 amino acids. Trimming shortened V by 1 base and J by 4 bases, and 17 bases separated the two germline ends. Germline V gives CDR1 SEHNR, CDR2 FQNEAQ (reference sequence). Here the CDR3 DNA reads TGTGCCAGCAGCTTAGGGGCAGGGTATATAATGTACGAGCAGTACTTC. Translated, it gives CASSLGAGYIMYEQYF.

V usage is TRBV30 and J usage is TRBJ2-7; maybe TRBD2 (7 bases). In germline, CDR1 is GTSNPN, CDR2 SVGIG (reference sequence). V dropped 8 bases and J dropped 4 bases, with 18 bases sitting between them. This CDR3 is built from 13 residues. CDR3 nucleotide sequence: TGTGCCGGGGGGGCGGGAGAGGGGTACGAGCAGTACTTC. Encoded protein: CAGGAGEGYEQYF. The whole variable domain, filled in from reference TRBV30 and TRBJ2-7, reads SQTIHQWPATLVQPVGSPLSLECTVEGTSNPNLYWYRQAAGRGLQLLFYSVGIGQISSEVPQNLSASRPQDRQFILSSKKLLLSDSGFYLCAGGAGEGYEQYFGPGTRLTVT.

The chain uses TRBV7-3 and TRBJ2-2; D call uncertain. V was clipped by 1 base and J by 1 base, with 10 bases between them. This CDR3 region has 16 residues. Germline V gives CDR1 SGHTA, CDR2 FQGTGA. CDR3 loop: CASSLRNTGNTGELFF. CDR3 in DNA: TGTGCCAGCAGCTTAAGAAATACTGGGAACACCGGGGAGCTGTTTTTT.

The chain carries TRBV7-3 and TRBJ2-1; 11 bases agree with TRBD2. The germline gives CDR1 SGHTA, CDR2 FQGTGA. CDR3 size: 15 residues. V was pared by 5 bases and J by 5 bases, with 5 bases of the junction left unmatched. The DNA of the CDR3 is TGTGCCAGCAGCCTTGGGACTAGCGGCCACAATGAGCAGTTCTTC. It is translated as CASSLGTSGHNEQFF.

This clone was recorded once. The V and J genes are TRBV19 and TRBJ1-1; D gene ambiguous. This CDR3 has 14 amino acids. V lost 2 bases to trimming and J lost 8 bases, with 15 bases between them. The germline V gene has CDR1 LNHDA and CDR2 SQIVND (reference sequence). This CDR3 is CASSIISATNEAFF. For the CDR3, the DNA is TGTGCCAGTAGTATAATTTCGGCAACTAACGAAGCTTTCTTT.

The chain employs TRBV30 and TRBJ1-4; TRBD1 aligns across 9 bases. Germline lookup yields CDR1 GTSNPN and CDR2 SVGIG (reference sequence). CDR3 length: 14 amino acids. V shed 5 bases, J shed 5 bases, and the junction held 6 bases outside the gene matches. CDR3 protein: CAWQTGGGNEKLFF. The CDR3 bases are TGTGCCTGGCAAACAGGGGGCGGGAATGAAAAACTGTTTTTT.

This chain links TRBV5-1 with TRBJ2-5; 7 bases are shared with TRBD1. With 4 bases clipped from V and 1 base from J, the junction kept 4 bases outside the gene matches. This CDR3 is 14 amino acids long. Germline assignment: CDR1 SGHRS and CDR2 YFSETQ. The CDR3 nucleotides read TGCGCCAGCAGCCCCGGGACAGTCCAAGAGACCCAGTACTTC. As protein: CASSPGTVQETQYF.

The V and J genes are TRBV19 and TRBJ2-3, with a tentative D call TRBD1 (5 bases). Trimming took off 4 bases at V and 0 bases at J, with 11 bases between the two ends. The CDR3 extends over 15 amino acids. From germline, CDR1 is LNHDA and CDR2 SQIVND (reference sequence). The CDR3, as DNA: TGTGCCAGTAGTACCTTAGGGGAAAGCACAGATACGCAGTATTTT. This codes for CASSTLGESTDTQYF.

The chain uses TRBV4-1 and TRBJ1-2; D not resolved. The germline CDR1 and CDR2 sequences are MGHRA and YSYEKL. V was pared by 3 bases and J by 1 base, with 18 bases between. CDR3 length equals 17 residues. The CDR3 DNA is TGCGCCAGCAGCCAGCTATTCTTCTTGGCGGATAACTATGGCTACACCTTC. Its protein product is CASSQLFFLADNYGYTF.